The 25 T cell receptor beta chains below come from one sample, sequenced in a study of early T cells in non-severe SARS-CoV-2 infection. Each CDR3 protein is one row after TCRdb ran MiXCR on the 5' RACE reads. The table shows roughly 40,000 distinct CDR3 sequences, with 12% occurring only once. The sequenced sample consisted of whole blood. Receptor source: an adult who was a healthcare worker with PCR-confirmed SARS-CoV-2 infection or an uninfected control (not recorded which).

V and J are TRBV30 and TRBJ2-7, with D possibly TRBD1 on 6 matching bases. This CDR3 is 14 amino acids long. CDR1 is GTSNPN and CDR2 is SVGIG in the germline V gene (reference sequence). The V and J ends lost 2 bases and 1 base respectively, with 12 bases between them. The CDR3 sequence is CAWSSQGTSYEQYF. CDR3 bases: TGTGCCTGGAGTTCACAGGGTACGTCCTACGAGCAGTACTTC.

The rearrangement links TRBV29-1 to TRBJ1-1, with D unresolved. The CDR3 covers 15 residues. Germline V gene lookup returns CDR1 SQVTM and CDR2 ANQGSEA. Trimming pared 4 bases from V and 0 bases from J, leaving 15 bases between. CDR3 protein: CSVGGEGKVNTEAFF. The CDR3 nucleotides read TGCAGCGTTGGTGGTGAAGGGAAGGTGAACACTGAAGCTTTCTTT.

This clonotype was detected only a few times. The chain combines TRBV7-2 with TRBJ2-5; 7 bases are shared with TRBD1. The length of the CDR3 is 13 residues. Germline CDR1 reads SGHTA; CDR2 reads FQGNSA. V was clipped by 5 bases and J by 4 bases; unmatched bases: 4. The CDR3 DNA reads TGTGCCAGCAGCCCTCAGGGGGTAGAGACCCAGTACTTC. Translating it yields CASSPQGVETQYF.

This clonotype was picked up many times. This rearrangement joins TRBV20-1 to TRBJ2-1; maybe TRBD1 (6 bases). The CDR3 consists of 12 residues. Germline values: CDR1 DFQATT, CDR2 SNEGSKA (reference sequence). V was clipped by 5 bases and J by 7 bases, with 12 bases between them. This CDR3 reads CSALNRVNEQFF. In DNA, the CDR3 is TGCAGTGCTCTTAACAGGGTGAATGAGCAGTTCTTC.

This clonotype was picked up a small number of times. V is TRBV12-3 or TRBV12-4 and J is TRBJ1-6; D uncertain. CDR3 length: 13 residues. Trimming cost V 6 bases and J 4 bases, with 7 bases left between them. The CDR3 nucleotides are TGTGCCAGCAGAACGGAGTATAATTCACCCCTCCACTTT. Protein product: CASRTEYNSPLHF.

The chain recombines TRBV28 with TRBJ1-3; D may be TRBD1 (5 bases). Germline V CDR1 and CDR2: MDHEN, SYDVKM. V lost 4 bases to trimming and J lost 0 bases, with 10 bases between them. CDR3 size: 15 residues. The CDR3 is CASSSPQGSGNTIYF. The CDR3 region has the DNA TGTGCCAGCAGTTCCCCTCAGGGCTCTGGAAACACCATATATTTT.

This clonotype was counted many times. The chain has TRBV6-6 and TRBJ2-1; maybe TRBD2 (6 bases). CDR1 and CDR2 (germline): MNHNY, SVGAGI (reference sequence). The CDR3 consists of 11 residues. V lost 5 bases, J lost 9 bases, and 8 bases lay in between. CDR3 DNA: TGTGCCAGCAGTAGGGGAGGTGAGCAGTTCTTC. It translates to CASSRGGEQFF.

This sequence joins TRBV6-6 and TRBJ2-5; D ambiguous. This CDR3 has 13 residues. CDR1 MNHNY and CDR2 SVGAGI come from the germline V gene (reference sequence). V was shortened by 7 bases and J by 1 base, with 10 bases between the two germline ends. CDR3 sequence (DNA): TGTGCCAGCACCCGGAAGCTCCAAGAGACCCAGTACTTC. Encoded protein: CASTRKLQETQYF.

This clonotype was counted only a few times. This sequence joins TRBV7-9 and TRBJ1-2, with D possibly TRBD1 on 5 matching bases. The CDR3 spans 11 residues. Germline CDR1 is SEHNR and CDR2 is FQNEAQ (reference sequence). V was cut by 8 bases and J by 8 bases, with 12 bases left in between. CDR3 bases: TGTGCCAGCTGGGAAGGGGCCGGCTACACCTTC. It translates to CASWEGAGYTF.

The rearrangement joins TRBV20-1 to TRBJ2-5, with no clear D. The V and J ends lost 5 bases and 2 bases respectively, with 9 bases between them. This CDR3 spans 12 amino acids. The V gene's germline CDR1 is DFQATT and CDR2 SNEGSKA (reference sequence). The CDR3 nucleotides are TGCAGTGCTCCAGAGGAACAAGAGACCCAGTACTTC. Amino acid sequence: CSAPEEQETQYF.

This clonotype was counted between two and nine times. The rearrangement joins TRBV6-5 to TRBJ1-2; no clear D gene. Between the trimmed V and J ends, which lost 1 base and 0 bases, there was a span of 15 bases. The germline V gene has CDR1 MNHEY and CDR2 SVGAGI. The CDR3 loop spans 17 amino acids. The DNA of the CDR3 is TGTGCCAGCAGTTACTTGAGTGCCGACAAAACTAACTATGGCTACACCTTC. Its protein is CASSYLSADKTNYGYTF.

There are a few counts of this clonotype. The chain carries TRBV27 and TRBJ2-7, with 8 nucleotides matching TRBD2. V lost 2 bases to trimming and J lost 5 bases; unmatched junction nucleotides: 5. The CDR3 has 14 residues. Looked up from germline, CDR1 is MNHEY and CDR2 is SMNVEV (reference sequence). In DNA, the CDR3 is TGTGCCAGCAGTTTAGCGGGAGGAGTGAACGAGCAGTACTTC. Its translation: CASSLAGGVNEQYF.

This clonotype was picked up a small number of times. The chain employs TRBV6-1 and TRBJ1-6; 7 bases are shared with TRBD1. V lost 6 bases, J lost 8 bases, and 7 bases stayed unmatched. CDR1 and CDR2 (germline): MNHNS, SASEGT. CDR3 length equals 14 residues. The CDR3 is CASRPGTDYSPLHF. In DNA, the CDR3 is TGTGCCAGCAGGCCCGGGACAGACTATTCACCCCTCCACTTT.

V gene TRBV7-2 combines with J gene TRBJ2-3; tentative D call: TRBD2 (5 bases). Deletions cut 1 base from V and 11 bases from J, with 13 bases between. This CDR3 comprises 13 residues. Germline CDR1 is SGHTA and CDR2 is FQGNSA. The CDR3 bases are TGTGCCAGCAGCTTAGTATGGGAGAGGGAGCAGTATTTT. Its translation is CASSLVWEREQYF.

The table lists this clonotype with many counts. This sequence joins TRBV19 and TRBJ1-1, with D possibly matching TRBD1 (5 bases). Trimming took off 3 bases at V and 8 bases at J, with 13 bases between the two ends. The CDR3 loop spans 13 amino acids. Germline CDR1 LNHDA, CDR2 SQIVND (reference sequence). CDR3 sequence: CASSMYAGTEAFF. The CDR3 DNA sequence: TGTGCCAGTAGTATGTATGCCGGGACCGAAGCTTTCTTT.

This rearrangement joins TRBV10-2 to TRBJ2-7, with 10 bases aligning to TRBD2. Trimming took 9 bases from V and 3 from J; bases not matched to a gene: 2. This CDR3 has 12 amino acids. CDR1 is WSHSY, CDR2 SAAADI, per germline. This chain's CDR3 is CASWTSGYEQYF. CDR3 DNA: TGCGCCAGTTGGACTAGCGGCTACGAGCAGTACTTC.

The chain couples TRBV27 to TRBJ2-3; D might be TRBD2 (5 bases). V lost 1 base and J 5 bases, leaving 10 bases between the germline ends. The CDR3 is 14 residues long. Germline V CDR1 and CDR2: MNHEY, SMNVEV (reference sequence). CDR3 protein: CASSLFDEGDTQYF. CDR3 coding DNA: TGTGCCAGCAGTTTATTCGACGAGGGAGATACGCAGTATTTT.

This clonotype was seen a few times. The chain links TRBV12-3 or TRBV12-4 to TRBJ2-1; 7 positions agree with TRBD1. The CDR3 covers 15 residues. The J segment lost 2 bases and the V segment lost 5 bases, leaving 6 bases of the junction unmatched. CDR3 coding DNA: TGTGCCAGCAGTCTCACCGGGACAGCCTACAATGAGCAGTTCTTC. Translation gives CASSLTGTAYNEQFF.

The V call is TRBV6-2 or TRBV6-3, the J call TRBJ2-7; 8 nucleotides line up with TRBD2. CDR3 size: 14 residues. Germline V gene data show CDR1 as MNHEY and CDR2 as SVGEGT. Trimming cost V 8 bases and J 0 bases; bases outside gene matches: 6. In DNA, the CDR3 is TGTGCCAGCGGTAGCGGGGCTTTCTCCTACGAGCAGTACTTC. This sequence encodes CASGSGAFSYEQYF.

This chain connects TRBV19 to TRBJ1-5; the D is unclear. This CDR3 has 15 residues. Between the trimmed V and J ends, which lost 1 base and 11 bases, there was a span of 18 bases. CDR1 is LNHDA, CDR2 SQIVND, per germline (reference sequence). CDR3 protein: CASSIVSSRLLTQHF. The CDR3 DNA is TGTGCCAGTAGTATAGTTAGCTCCAGATTATTGACCCAGCATTTT.

This clonotype was seen more than once but under ten times. This sequence joins TRBV6-1 and TRBJ1-1; 7 nucleotides line up with TRBD1. The CDR3 covers 16 residues. The V and J ends lost 7 bases and 2 bases, in that order; junction bases with no gene match: 13. Germline V gene data show CDR1 as MNHNS and CDR2 as SASEGT. In nucleotides, the CDR3 is TGTGCCAGCACTCGTTGGGGACAGATTATAAACACTGAAGCTTTCTTT. Its protein is CASTRWGQIINTEAFF.

V and J are TRBV14 and TRBJ2-7, with 10 bases that match TRBD1. This CDR3 contains 14 residues. The trim removed 3 bases at V and 3 bases at J, leaving 2 bases unmatched. Germline assignment: CDR1 SGHDN and CDR2 FVKESK. CDR3 in amino acids: CASSHGTGDYEQYF. The CDR3 DNA is TGTGCCAGCAGCCACGGGACAGGGGACTACGAGCAGTACTTC.

In its sample, this clonotype was seen many times. The chain employs TRBV7-3 and TRBJ2-5, with 7 bases aligning to TRBD2. V lost 3 bases to trimming and J lost 5 bases; unmatched junction nucleotides: 6. This CDR3 has 14 amino acids. Germline assignment: CDR1 SGHTA and CDR2 FQGTGA. The CDR3 DNA follows: TGTGCCAGCAGCTTTGGCGGGAGATCGGAGACCCAGTACTTC. It specifies CASSFGGRSETQYF.

This clonotype has more than one count but fewer than ten. The J gene is TRBJ1-1, the V gene TRBV30; D not resolved. The CDR3 runs 11 residues. Trimming pared 2 bases from V and 4 bases from J, leaving 5 bases between. The germline V gene has CDR1 GTSNPN and CDR2 SVGIG (reference sequence). The CDR3 coding sequence is TGTGCCTGGAGTTGGAGCACTGAAGCTTTCTTT. Translated, it gives CAWSWSTEAFF.

Ten or more counts support this clonotype. The rearrangement uses TRBV10-2 and TRBJ2-3; weak D call: TRBD2 (6 bases). V gave up 7 bases and J gave up 3 bases, with 11 bases separating them. Germline assignment: CDR1 WSHSY and CDR2 SAAADI. The CDR3 totals 13 residues. CDR3 protein: CASTDYLTDTQYF. CDR3 coding DNA: TGCGCCAGCACGGACTACCTAACAGATACGCAGTATTTT.